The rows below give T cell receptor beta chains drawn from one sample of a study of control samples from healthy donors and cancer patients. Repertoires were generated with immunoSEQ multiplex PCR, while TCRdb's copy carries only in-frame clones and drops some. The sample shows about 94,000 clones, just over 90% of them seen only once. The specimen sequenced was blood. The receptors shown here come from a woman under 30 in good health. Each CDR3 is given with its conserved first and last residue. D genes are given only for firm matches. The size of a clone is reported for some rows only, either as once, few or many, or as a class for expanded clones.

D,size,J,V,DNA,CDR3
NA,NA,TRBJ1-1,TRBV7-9,TGTGCCAGCAAGGAGATACTGAACACTGAAGCTTTCTTT,CASKEILNTEAFF
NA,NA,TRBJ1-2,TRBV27,TGTGCCAGCAGACAGGGAGCTAACTATGGCTACACCTTC,CASRQGANYGYTF
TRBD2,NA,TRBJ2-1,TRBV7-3,TGTGCCAGCAGCCTAAGCGGGGGGGCCTACAATGAGCAGTTCTTC,CASSLSGGAYNEQFF
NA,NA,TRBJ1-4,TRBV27,TGTGCCAGCAGTTTAAGGGGGTTCGGAGAAAAACTGTTTTTT,CASSLRGFGEKLFF
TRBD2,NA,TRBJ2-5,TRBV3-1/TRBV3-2,TGTGCCAGCAGACTAGCGGGGGCCGAGGGGGAGACCCAGTACTTC,CASRLAGAEGETQYF
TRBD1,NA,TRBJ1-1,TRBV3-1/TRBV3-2,TGTGCCAGCAGCGGAGGACAGGATGAAGCTTTCTTT,CASSGGQDEAFF
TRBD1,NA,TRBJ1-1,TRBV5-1,TGCGCCAGCAGCGCACCGACAGGGAGCGCTGAAGCTTTCTTT,CASSAPTGSAEAFF
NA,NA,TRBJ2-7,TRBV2,TGTGCCAGCAGTGAATTTTACGAGCAGTACTTC,CASSEFYEQYF
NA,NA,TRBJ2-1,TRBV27,TGTGCCAGCAGTTACGCCGTGGGAGGGGGTCGGCAGTTCTTC,CASSYAVGGGRQFF
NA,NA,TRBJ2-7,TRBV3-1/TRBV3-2,TGTGCCAGCAGCCCAGGGTGGGGGAGCTCCTACGAGCAGTACTTC,CASSPGWGSSYEQYF
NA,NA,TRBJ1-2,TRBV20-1,TGCAGTGCTAGTTTGGGGGGCTACTATGGCTACACCTTC,CSASLGGYYGYTF
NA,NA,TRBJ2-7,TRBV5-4,TGTGCCACCCACCGGAGGGATAGCCACGAGCAGTACTTC,CATHRRDSHEQYF
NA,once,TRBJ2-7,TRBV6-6,TGTGCCAGCAGTTACGGGACAAGACAGGTCGGCTACGAGCAGTACTTC,CASSYGTRQVGYEQYF
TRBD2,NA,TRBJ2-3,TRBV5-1,TGCGCCAGCAGCTTTAGCGGGGCGGCCGTAAACACAGATACGCAGTATTTT,CASSFSGAAVNTDTQYF
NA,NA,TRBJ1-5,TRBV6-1,TGTGCCAGCAGTGAAAAGGGGTTAAATCAGCCCCAGCATTTT,CASSEKGLNQPQHF
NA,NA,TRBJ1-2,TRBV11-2,TGTGCCAGCAGCTTAGACAGGAACTATGGCTACACCTTC,CASSLDRNYGYTF
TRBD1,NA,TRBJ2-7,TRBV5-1,TGCGCCAGTCTCCGGGACAGTACCTCCTACGAGCAGTACTTC,CASLRDSTSYEQYF
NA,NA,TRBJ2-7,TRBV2,TGTGCCAGCAGCATGGACAGGGACTACTCCCACTCCTACGAGCAGTACTTC,CASSMDRDYSHSYEQYF
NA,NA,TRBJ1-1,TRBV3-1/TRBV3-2,TGTGCCAGCAGCCTCTCCAGTCTGAACACTGAAGCTTTCTTT,CASSLSSLNTEAFF
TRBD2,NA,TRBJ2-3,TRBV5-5,TGTGCCAGCAGCTTGGCCCTAGCGGGGCCTAGGCCCACAGATACGCAGTATTTT,CASSLALAGPRPTDTQYF
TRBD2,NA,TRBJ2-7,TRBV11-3,TGTGCCAGCAGCTCCGCGCGGGGGGGGGACTACGAGCAGTACTTC,CASSSARGGDYEQYF
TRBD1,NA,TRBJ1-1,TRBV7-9,TGTGCCAGCAGCTTAGGGGGACAGGGGGCATTGAACACTGAAGCTTTCTTT,CASSLGGQGALNTEAFF
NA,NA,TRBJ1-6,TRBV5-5,TGTGCCAGCAGCTTACGGGACCCGAGCTCCTATAATTCACCCCTCCACTTT,CASSLRDPSSYNSPLHF
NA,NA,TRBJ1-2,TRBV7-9,TGTGCCAGCTCCGCCTCGGGATTGAGGGGCTACACCTTC,CASSASGLRGYTF
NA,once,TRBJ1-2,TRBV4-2,TGTGCCAGCAGCCAAGATGCGTTGGGCGATATGCGGGATGGCTACACCTTC,CASSQDALGDMRDGYTF
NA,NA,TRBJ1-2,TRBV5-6,TGTGCCAGCAGCTTGCTAGGGGCCTTCGAGTATGGCTACACCTTC,CASSLLGAFEYGYTF
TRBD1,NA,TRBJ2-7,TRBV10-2,TGCGCCAGCAGTGTGACAGGGGGTTCCTACGAGCAGTACTTC,CASSVTGGSYEQYF
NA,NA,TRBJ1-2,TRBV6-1,TGTGCCAGCAGTGAAAAAGGGACGTCGTATGGCTACACCTTC,CASSEKGTSYGYTF
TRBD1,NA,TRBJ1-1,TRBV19,TGTGCCAGTAGTATGAACAGGGACAGGGGTGGCGGTGAAGCTTTCTTT,CASSMNRDRGGGEAFF
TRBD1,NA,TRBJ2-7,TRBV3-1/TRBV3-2,TGTGCCAGCAGCCAAGTCCCGGACAGGGTAGGCTACGAGCAGTACTTC,CASSQVPDRVGYEQYF
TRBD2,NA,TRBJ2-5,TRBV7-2,TGTGCCAGCAGCGGGTCTACGGGGGGGCCAGAGACCCAGTACTTC,CASSGSTGGPETQYF
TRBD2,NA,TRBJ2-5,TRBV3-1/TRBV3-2,TGTGCCAGCAGCCAAGGGAACGGGGGGGCTGGGCAAGAGACCCAGTACTTC,CASSQGNGGAGQETQYF
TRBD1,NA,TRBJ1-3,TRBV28,TGTGCCAGCGGACTATGGACAGGGAGTTCTGGAAACACCATATATTTT,CASGLWTGSSGNTIYF
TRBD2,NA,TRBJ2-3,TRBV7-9,TGTGCCAGCAGCTTAGAAACTAGCGGGCGGTCCACAGATACGCAGTATTTT,CASSLETSGRSTDTQYF
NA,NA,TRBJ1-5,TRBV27,TGTGCCAGCAGTCAAAAACCTAATCAGCCCCAGCATTTT,CASSQKPNQPQHF
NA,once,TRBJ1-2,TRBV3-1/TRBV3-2,TGTGCCAGCAGTCGTACAGGGATAGGCCAGGATGGCTACACCTTC,CASSRTGIGQDGYTF
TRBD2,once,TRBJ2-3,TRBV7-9,TGTGCCAGCAGCTTAAGGGGAGGGACCACCAGTTTCACAGATACGCAGTATTTT,CASSLRGGTTSFTDTQYF
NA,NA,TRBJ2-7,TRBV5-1,TGCGCCAGCAGCTTTGGAGGGGACGAGCAGTACTTC,CASSFGGDEQYF
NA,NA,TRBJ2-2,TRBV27,TGTGCCAGCAGTTCGGGGACCGCTCCGAACACCGGGGAGCTGTTTTTT,CASSSGTAPNTGELFF
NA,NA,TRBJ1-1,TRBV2,TGTGCCAGCAGTTTCTCGGACAGTTCGAACACTGAAGCTTTCTTT,CASSFSDSSNTEAFF
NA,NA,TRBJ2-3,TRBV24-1,TGTGCCACCAGCCCGGATTACCGGGACCAAGACACAGATACGCAGTATTTT,CATSPDYRDQDTDTQYF
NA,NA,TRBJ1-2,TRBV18,TGTGCCAGCTCACCACCGGCTTCCCCTAACTATGGCTACACCTTC,CASSPPASPNYGYTF
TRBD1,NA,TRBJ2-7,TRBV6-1,TGTGCCAGCAGTGAAGCGTGGTCAGGACAGGGGTCCCCCTACGAGCAGTACTTC,CASSEAWSGQGSPYEQYF
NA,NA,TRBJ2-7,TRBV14,TGTGCCAGCAGAATGGGTCGGGACTGCTACGAGCAGTACTTC,CASRMGRDCYEQYF
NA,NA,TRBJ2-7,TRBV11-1,TGTGCCAGCGCTCGGGACCTGGGGGAGCAGTACTTC,CASARDLGEQYF
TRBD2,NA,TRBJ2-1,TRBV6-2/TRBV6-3,TGTGCCAGCAGTGACCGGACTAGCGGCATCAATGAGCAGTTCTTC,CASSDRTSGINEQFF
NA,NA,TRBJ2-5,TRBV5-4,TGTGCCAGCAGCTTGGCACACGGAGAGACCCAGTACTTC,CASSLAHGETQYF
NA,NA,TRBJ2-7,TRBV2,TGTGCCAGCAGCGCCCAACAGGACTCCGAGCAGTACTTC,CASSAQQDSEQYF
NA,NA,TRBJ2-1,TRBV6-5,TGTGCCAGCAGTCCCGGGTATGAGCAGTTCTTC,CASSPGYEQFF
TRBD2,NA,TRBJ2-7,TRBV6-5,TGTGCCAGCAGTTACGAGGCGGGGGGCGCCTACGAGCAGTACTTC,CASSYEAGGAYEQYF
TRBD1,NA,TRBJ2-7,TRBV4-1,TGCGCCAGCAGCCAATGGCGAGGGGGCCCCTACGAGCAGTACTTC,CASSQWRGGPYEQYF